The entry below describes one T cell receptor beta chain. The antigen is unknown. This specimen comes from a study of cytomegalovirus exposure and HLA in healthy donors. Study results and caveats: According to the study, 160 or so TCR beta chains were cytomegalovirus-associated. Other equally common chains were less clonally expanded than HLA-associated TCR beta chains, a later analysis showed.

Germline-derived CDR1 and CDR2 are SGHDT and YYEEEE. The CDR3 covers 16 residues. Between the trimmed V and J ends, which lost 4 bases and 2 bases, there was a span of 13 bases. The PCR was carried out with 60 Vbeta primers and 13 Jbeta primers. Method: immunoSEQ multiplex PCR; TCRdb's copy keeps in-frame clones and lacks some. The table has about 120,000 clones, roughly 82% seen once. The chain uses TRBV5-6 and TRBJ2-6; maybe TRBD1 (5 bases). The source is a human donor in good health. Material: PBMCs. The CDR3 sequence is CASSPLLGAGANVLTF. The CDR3 nucleotides are TGTGCCAGCAGCCCACTTTTAGGGGCTGGGGCCAACGTCCTGACTTTC. The full variable domain, completed using reference TRBV5-6 and TRBJ2-6, is DAGVTQSPTHLIKTRGQQVTLRCSPKSGHDTVSWYQQALGQGPQFIFQYYEEEERQRGNFPDRFSGHQFPNYSSELNVNALLLGDSALYLCASSPLLGAGANVLTFGAGSRLTVL.